This TCR beta chain was documented in a study of long-term antiretroviral therapy in people with HIV. Notes on the study in general: Pre-ART clonal expansions dominated every time point's repertoire. Patients on ART gained diversity, which nonetheless stayed below transplant donor controls. The study collected no data on ART adherence, viral resistance or therapy changes.

Researchers ran immunoSEQ v3.0 at survey level. Some clones are missing from TCRdb's copy, which holds only in-frame ones; the method was immunoSEQ multiplex PCR. The sample carries roughly 16,000 clones, roughly 80% recorded once. Germline V lookup: CDR1 LNHNV, CDR2 YYDKDF (reference sequence). The ends were cut back, 1 base at V and 0 bases at J, with 7 bases in the middle. The CDR3 is made up of 15 amino acids. Worth noting for this clone: Its antigen is not identified.

The chain couples TRBV15 to TRBJ1-5; D is undetermined. This specimen consisted of unsorted PBMCs, obtained 2.3 years after starting antiretroviral therapy. This sequence originates from a woman in her thirties or forties with HIV. The CDR3 DNA sequence: TGTGCCACCAGCAGAGGGGTGTATAGCAATCAGCCCCAGCATTTT. It is translated as CATSRGVYSNQPQHF.